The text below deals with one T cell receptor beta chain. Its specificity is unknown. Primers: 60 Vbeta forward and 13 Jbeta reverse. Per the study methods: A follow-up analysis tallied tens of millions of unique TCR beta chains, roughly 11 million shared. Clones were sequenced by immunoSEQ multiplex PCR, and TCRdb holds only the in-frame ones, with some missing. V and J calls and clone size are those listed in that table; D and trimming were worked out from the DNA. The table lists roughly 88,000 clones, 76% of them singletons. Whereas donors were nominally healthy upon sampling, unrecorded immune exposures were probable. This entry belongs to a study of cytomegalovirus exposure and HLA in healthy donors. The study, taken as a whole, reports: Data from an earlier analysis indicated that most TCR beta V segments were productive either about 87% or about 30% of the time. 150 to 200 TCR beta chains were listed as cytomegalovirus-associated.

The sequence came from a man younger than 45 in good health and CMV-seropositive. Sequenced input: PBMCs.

The CDR3: CASSKSGGPTEAFF. For the CDR3, the DNA is TGTGCCAGCAGTAAATCGGGGGGGCCCACTGAAGCTTTCTTT. V is TRBV2 and J is TRBJ1-1, with D tentatively TRBD1 (6 bases). Germline V gene lookup returns CDR1 SNHLY and CDR2 FYNNEI. V was trimmed by 5 bases and J by 4 bases, leaving 14 bases between them. The CDR3 covers 14 residues.